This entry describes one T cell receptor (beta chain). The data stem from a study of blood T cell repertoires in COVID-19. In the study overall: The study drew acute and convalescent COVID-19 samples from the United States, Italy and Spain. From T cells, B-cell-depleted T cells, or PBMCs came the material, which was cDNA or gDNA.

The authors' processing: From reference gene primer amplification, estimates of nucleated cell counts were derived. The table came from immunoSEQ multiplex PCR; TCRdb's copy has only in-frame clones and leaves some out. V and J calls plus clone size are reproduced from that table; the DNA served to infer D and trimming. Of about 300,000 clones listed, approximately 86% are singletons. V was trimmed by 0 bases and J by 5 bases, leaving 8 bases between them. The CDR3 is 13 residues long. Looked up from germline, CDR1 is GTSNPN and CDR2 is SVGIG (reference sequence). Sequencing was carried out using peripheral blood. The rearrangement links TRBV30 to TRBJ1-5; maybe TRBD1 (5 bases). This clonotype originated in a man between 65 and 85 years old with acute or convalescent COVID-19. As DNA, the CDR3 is TGTGCCTGGAGTGTCAAGGGGTATCAGCCCCAGCATTTT. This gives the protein CAWSVKGYQPQHF.